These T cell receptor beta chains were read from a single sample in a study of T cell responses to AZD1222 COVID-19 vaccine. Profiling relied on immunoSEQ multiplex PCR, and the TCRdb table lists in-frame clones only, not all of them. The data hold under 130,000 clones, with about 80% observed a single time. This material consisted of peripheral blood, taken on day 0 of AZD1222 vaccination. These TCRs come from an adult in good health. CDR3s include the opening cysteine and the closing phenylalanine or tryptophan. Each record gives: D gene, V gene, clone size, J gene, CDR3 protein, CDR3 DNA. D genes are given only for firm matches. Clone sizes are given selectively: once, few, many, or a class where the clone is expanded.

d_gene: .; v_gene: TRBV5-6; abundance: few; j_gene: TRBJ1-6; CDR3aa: CASSFGQGNSPLHF; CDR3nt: TGTGCCAGCAGCTTTGGTCAGGGGAATTCACCCCTCCACTTT
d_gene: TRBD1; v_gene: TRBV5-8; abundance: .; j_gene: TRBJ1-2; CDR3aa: CASSTGGRMDYGYTF; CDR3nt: TGTGCCAGCAGCACAGGGGGACGGATGGACTATGGCTACACCTTC
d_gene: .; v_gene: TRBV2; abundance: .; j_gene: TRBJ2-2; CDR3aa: CASLGGRTGELFF; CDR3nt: TGTGCCAGCCTGGGTGGTCGCACCGGGGAGCTGTTTTTT
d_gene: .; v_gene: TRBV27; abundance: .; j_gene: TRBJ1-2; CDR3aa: CASSSPQGRGGYTF; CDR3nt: TGTGCCAGCAGTTCACCCCAGGGGAGGGGAGGCTACACCTTC
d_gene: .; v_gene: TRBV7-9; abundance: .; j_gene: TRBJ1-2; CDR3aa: CASGGHYGYTF; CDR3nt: TGTGCCAGCGGGGGGCACTATGGCTACACCTTC
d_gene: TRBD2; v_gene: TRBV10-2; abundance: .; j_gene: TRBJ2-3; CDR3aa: CASSERRGGVDTQYF; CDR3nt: TGCGCCAGCAGTGAAAGGCGGGGGGGCGTAGATACGCAGTATTTT
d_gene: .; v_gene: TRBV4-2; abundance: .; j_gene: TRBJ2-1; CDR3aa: CASSPARDFGYNEQFF; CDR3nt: TGTGCCAGCAGCCCAGCGAGGGACTTCGGCTACAATGAGCAGTTCTTC
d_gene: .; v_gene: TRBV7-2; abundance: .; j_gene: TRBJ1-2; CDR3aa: CASSLGSGVGYGYTF; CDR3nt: TGTGCCAGCAGCTTAGGGTCAGGGGTTGGCTATGGCTACACCTTC
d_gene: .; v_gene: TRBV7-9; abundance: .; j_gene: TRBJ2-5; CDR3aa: CASPRGKQETQYF; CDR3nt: TGTGCCAGCCCCCGGGGGAAACAAGAGACCCAGTACTTC
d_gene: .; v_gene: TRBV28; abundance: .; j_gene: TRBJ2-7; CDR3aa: CASSLRGYEQYF; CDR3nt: TGTGCCAGCAGCTTAAGGGGTTACGAGCAGTACTTC
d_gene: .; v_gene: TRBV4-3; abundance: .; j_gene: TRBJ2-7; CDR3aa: CASSQDLRGGEGEQYF; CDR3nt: TGCGCCAGCAGCCAAGATCTCCGGGGTGGAGAAGGCGAGCAGTACTTC
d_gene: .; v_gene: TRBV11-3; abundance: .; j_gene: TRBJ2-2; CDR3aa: CASSLLPAGELFF; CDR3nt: TGTGCCAGCAGCTTACTGCCGGCCGGGGAGCTGTTTTTT
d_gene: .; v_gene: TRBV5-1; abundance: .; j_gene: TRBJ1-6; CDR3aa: CASSLAADSGRGPLHF; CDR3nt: TGCGCCAGCAGCTTGGCAGCGGACTCAGGGAGGGGACCCCTCCACTTT
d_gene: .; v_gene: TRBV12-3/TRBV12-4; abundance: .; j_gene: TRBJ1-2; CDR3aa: CASTGDWNYGYTF; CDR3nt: TGTGCCAGCACGGGGGACTGGAACTATGGCTACACCTTC
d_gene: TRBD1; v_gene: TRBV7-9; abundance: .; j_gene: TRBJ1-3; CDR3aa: CASSRDRQISGNTIYF; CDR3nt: TGTGCCAGCAGCCGGGACAGGCAAATCTCTGGAAACACCATATATTTT
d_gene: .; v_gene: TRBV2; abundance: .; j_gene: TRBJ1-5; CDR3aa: CASTGQGNQPQHF; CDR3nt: TGTGCCAGTACTGGGCAGGGCAATCAGCCCCAGCATTTT
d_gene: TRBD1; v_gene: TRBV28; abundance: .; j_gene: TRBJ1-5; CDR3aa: CASSLGTGNQPQHF; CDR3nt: TGTGCCAGCAGTCTAGGGACAGGGAATCAGCCCCAGCATTTT
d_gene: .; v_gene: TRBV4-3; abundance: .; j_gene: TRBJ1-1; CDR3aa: CASSQGSNTEAFF; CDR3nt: TGCGCCAGCAGCCAGGGGTCCAACACTGAAGCTTTCTTT
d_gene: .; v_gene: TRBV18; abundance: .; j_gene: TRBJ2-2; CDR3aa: CASSTGLDTGELFF; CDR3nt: TGTGCCAGCTCAACAGGGTTGGACACCGGGGAGCTGTTTTTT
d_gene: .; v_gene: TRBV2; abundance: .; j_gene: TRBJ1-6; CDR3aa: CASSETGMKSPLHF; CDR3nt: TGTGCCAGCAGTGAGACGGGCATGAAGTCACCCCTCCACTTT
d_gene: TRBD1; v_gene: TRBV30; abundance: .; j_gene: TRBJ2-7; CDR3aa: CAWIGTGTYEQYF; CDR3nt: TGTGCCTGGATCGGGACAGGAACATACGAGCAGTACTTC
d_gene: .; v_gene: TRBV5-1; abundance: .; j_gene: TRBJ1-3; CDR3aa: CASSLTWAGNTIYF; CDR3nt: TGCGCCAGCAGCCTGACATGGGCCGGAAACACCATATATTTT
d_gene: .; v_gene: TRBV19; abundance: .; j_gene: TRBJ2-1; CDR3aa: CASSILHRHEQFF; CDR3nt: TGTGCCAGTAGTATTCTACATCGGCATGAGCAGTTCTTC
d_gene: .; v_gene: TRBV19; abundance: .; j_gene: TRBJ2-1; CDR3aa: CASSSLGPTNEQFF; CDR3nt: TGTGCCAGTAGTTCCCTGGGGCCGACGAATGAGCAGTTCTTC
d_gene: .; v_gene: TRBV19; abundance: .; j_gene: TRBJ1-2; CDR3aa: CASSFLGNPYGYTF; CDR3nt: TGTGCCAGTAGCTTCTTAGGGAATCCCTATGGCTACACCTTC
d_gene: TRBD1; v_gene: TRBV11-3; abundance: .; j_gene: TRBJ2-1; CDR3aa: CASSFPGGEQFF; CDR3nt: TGTGCCAGCAGCTTTCCAGGGGGTGAGCAGTTCTTC
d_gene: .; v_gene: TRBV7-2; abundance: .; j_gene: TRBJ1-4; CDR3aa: CASSLVGVMAAELFF; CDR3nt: TGTGCCAGCAGCCTCGTCGGGGTAATGGCAGCGGAACTGTTTTTT
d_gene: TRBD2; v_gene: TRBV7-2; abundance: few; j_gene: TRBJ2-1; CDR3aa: CASSAHYSGGAGEQFF; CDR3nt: TGTGCCAGCAGCGCCCACTATAGCGGGGGGGCGGGTGAGCAGTTCTTC
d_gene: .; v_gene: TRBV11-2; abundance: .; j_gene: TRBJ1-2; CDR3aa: CASSLEFLSYGYTF; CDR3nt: TGTGCCAGCAGCTTAGAGTTTTTGAGCTATGGCTACACCTTC
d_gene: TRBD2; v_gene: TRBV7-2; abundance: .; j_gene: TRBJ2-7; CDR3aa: CASSLHRTSESYEQYF; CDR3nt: TGTGCCAGCAGCCTACACCGGACTAGCGAGAGTTACGAGCAGTACTTC
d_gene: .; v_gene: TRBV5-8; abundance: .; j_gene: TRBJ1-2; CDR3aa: CASSLYQGGYTF; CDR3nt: TGTGCCAGCAGCTTATACCAGGGTGGCTACACCTTC
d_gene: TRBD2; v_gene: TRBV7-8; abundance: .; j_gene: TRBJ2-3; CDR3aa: CASSLAVLRGADTQYF; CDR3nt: TGTGCCAGCAGCTTAGCGGTCCTCCGGGGGGCAGATACGCAGTATTTT
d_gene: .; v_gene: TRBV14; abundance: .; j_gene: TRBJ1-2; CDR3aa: CASSQAGEHGYTF; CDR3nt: TGTGCCAGCAGCCAAGCCGGGGAACATGGCTACACCTTC
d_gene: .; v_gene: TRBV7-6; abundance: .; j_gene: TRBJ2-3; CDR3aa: CASSRRGDTQYF; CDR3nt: TGTGCCAGCAGCCGCAGGGGAGATACGCAGTATTTT
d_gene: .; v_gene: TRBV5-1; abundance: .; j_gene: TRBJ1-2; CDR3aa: CASSLTQGSYGYTF; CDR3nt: TGCGCCAGCAGCTTGACGCAGGGCTCCTATGGCTACACCTTC